The 3 T cell receptor beta chains below come from one sample, sequenced in a study of CD8 T cells in ankylosing spondylitis. Broader study findings: Made up of about eight highly homologous variants, a TCR beta motif appeared characteristic of ankylosing spondylitis blood.

Via MiXCR, TCRdb re-called the 5' RACE reads, giving one row per CDR3 protein. The table records about 500,000 distinct CDR3 sequences, about 13% of them present only once. Antigens for these TCRs are unknown. What was sequenced was blood, either unsorted or a sorted T cell fraction (not recorded which). Receptors originate from a male donor with ankylosing spondylitis.

There are many counts of this clonotype. The DNA for the CDR3 is TGTGCCAGCACCGTAATACTAGCCGGCGGGGAGCAGTACTTC. Translating gives CASTVILAGGEQYF. V is TRBV12-3 or TRBV12-4 and J is TRBJ2-7; D may be TRBD2 (6 bases). V was clipped by 7 bases and J by 7 bases, with 20 bases between them. There are 14 residues in the CDR3.

This clonotype occurred a few times. V and J are TRBV20-1 and TRBJ1-1; the D gene is possibly TRBD1 (6 bases). Germline assignment: CDR1 DFQATT and CDR2 SNEGSKA (reference sequence). The germline V and J ends were trimmed by 5 bases and 1 base, with 11 bases remaining between them. There are 13 residues in the CDR3. The CDR3 coding sequence is TGCAGTGCTCCAGACAGGCAGAACACTGAAGCTTTCTTT. Translation: CSAPDRQNTEAFF.

This clonotype has only a few counts. The V and J genes are TRBV6-1 and TRBJ1-4, with 7 bases that match TRBD1. The V gene end was trimmed by 9 bases and the J gene end by 0 bases; junction bases not matched to a gene: 7. This CDR3 region has 15 residues. Looked up from germline, CDR1 is MNHNS and CDR2 is SASEGT. The CDR3 nucleotides are TGTGCCAGTAGTCCAGGGGGATCAACTAATGAAAAACTGTTTTTT. Amino acid sequence: CASSPGGSTNEKLFF.